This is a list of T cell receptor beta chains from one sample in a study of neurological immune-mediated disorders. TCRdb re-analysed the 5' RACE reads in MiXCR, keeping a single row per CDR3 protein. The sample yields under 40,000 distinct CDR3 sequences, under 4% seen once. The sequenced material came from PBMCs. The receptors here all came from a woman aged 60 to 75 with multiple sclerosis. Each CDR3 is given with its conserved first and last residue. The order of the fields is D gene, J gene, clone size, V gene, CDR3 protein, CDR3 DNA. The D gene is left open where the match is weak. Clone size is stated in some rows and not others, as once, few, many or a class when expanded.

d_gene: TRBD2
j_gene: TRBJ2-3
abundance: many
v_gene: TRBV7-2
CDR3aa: CASSPGGPGDTQYF
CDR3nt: TGTGCCAGCAGCCCGGGGGGGCCGGGGGATACGCAGTATTTT

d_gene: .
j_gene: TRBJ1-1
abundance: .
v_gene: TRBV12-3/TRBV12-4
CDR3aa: CASTKGPVRTEAFF
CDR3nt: TGTGCCAGCACCAAGGGACCGGTGCGGACTGAAGCTTTCTTT

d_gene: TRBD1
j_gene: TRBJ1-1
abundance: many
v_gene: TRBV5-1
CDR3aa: CASSLTGDNTEAFF
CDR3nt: TGCGCCAGCAGCTTGACAGGGGATAACACTGAAGCTTTCTTT

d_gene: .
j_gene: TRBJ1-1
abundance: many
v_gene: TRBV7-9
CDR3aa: CASSFLGRSGTEAFF
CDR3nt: TGTGCCAGCAGCTTCCTGGGGCGCAGCGGCACTGAAGCTTTCTTT

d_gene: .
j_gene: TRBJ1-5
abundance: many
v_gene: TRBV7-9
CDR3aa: CASSSLGVNQPQHF
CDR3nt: TGTGCCAGCAGCTCCCTGGGGGTCAATCAGCCCCAGCATTTT

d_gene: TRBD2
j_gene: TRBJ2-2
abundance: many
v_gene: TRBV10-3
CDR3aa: CAIRDSGVLTGELFF
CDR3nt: TGTGCCATCAGGGATAGCGGGGTGCTCACCGGGGAGCTGTTTTTT

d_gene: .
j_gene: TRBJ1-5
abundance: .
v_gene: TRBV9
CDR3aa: CASSVGSNQHQHF
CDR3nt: TGTGCCAGCAGCGTAGGTAGCAATCAGCACCAGCATTTC

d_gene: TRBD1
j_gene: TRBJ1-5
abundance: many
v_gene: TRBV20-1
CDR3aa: CSARGGQVLNQPQHF
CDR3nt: TGCAGTGCTAGGGGCGGACAGGTTCTCAATCAGCCCCAGCATTTT

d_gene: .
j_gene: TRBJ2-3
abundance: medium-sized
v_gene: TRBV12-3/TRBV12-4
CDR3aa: CASSSFGDTQYF
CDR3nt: TGTGCCAGCAGTTCCTTCGGAGATACGCAGTATTTT

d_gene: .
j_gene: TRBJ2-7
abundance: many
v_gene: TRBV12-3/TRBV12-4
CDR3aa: CASSLDRYEQYF
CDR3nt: TGTGCCAGCAGTTTAGATCGGTACGAGCAGTACTTC

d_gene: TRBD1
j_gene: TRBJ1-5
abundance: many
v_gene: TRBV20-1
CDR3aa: CSARKGGSNQPQHF
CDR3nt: TGCAGTGCTAGGAAAGGGGGCAGCAATCAGCCCCAGCATTTT

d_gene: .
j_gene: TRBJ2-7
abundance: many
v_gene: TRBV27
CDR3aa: CASSLGRPYEQYF
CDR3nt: TGTGCCAGCAGTTTGGGCAGGCCCTACGAGCAGTACTTC

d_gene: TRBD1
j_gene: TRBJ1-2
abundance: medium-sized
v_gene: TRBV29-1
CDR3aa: CSVDTGTGFYGYTF
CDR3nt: TGCAGCGTTGACACCGGGACAGGGTTTTATGGCTACACCTTC

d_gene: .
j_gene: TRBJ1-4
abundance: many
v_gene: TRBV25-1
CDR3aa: CASSEGVTGEEKLFF
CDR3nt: TGTGCCAGCAGTGAAGGGGTGACCGGGGAGGAAAAACTGTTTTTT

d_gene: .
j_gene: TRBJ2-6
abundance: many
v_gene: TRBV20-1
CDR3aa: CSASHSSGANVLTF
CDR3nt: TGCAGTGCTAGCCACAGCTCTGGGGCCAACGTCCTGACTTTC

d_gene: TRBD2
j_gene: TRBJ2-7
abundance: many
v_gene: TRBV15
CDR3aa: CATSKGVALAGGYEQYF
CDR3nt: TGTGCCACCAGCAAAGGCGTAGCCCTAGCGGGAGGTTACGAGCAGTACTTC

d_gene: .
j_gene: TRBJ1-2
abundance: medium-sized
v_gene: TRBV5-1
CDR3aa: CASSLEGSYGYTF
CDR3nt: TGCGCCAGCAGCTTGGAGGGGTCCTATGGCTACACCTTC

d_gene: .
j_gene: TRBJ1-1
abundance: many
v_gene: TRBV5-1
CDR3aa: CASSLEDGVTEAFF
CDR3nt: TGCGCCAGCAGCTTGGAAGACGGTGTCACTGAAGCTTTCTTT

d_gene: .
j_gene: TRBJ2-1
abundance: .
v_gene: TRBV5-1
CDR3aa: CASSTPYQGTEQFF
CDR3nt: TGCGCCAGCAGCACGCCATACCAGGGAACTGAGCAGTTCTTC

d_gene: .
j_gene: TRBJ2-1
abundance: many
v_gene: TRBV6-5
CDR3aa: CASRRTRTRSSYNEQFF
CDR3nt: TGTGCCAGCAGACGGACTCGGACAAGAAGCTCCTACAATGAGCAGTTCTTC

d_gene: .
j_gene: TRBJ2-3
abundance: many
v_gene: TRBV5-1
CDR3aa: CASSLTVGQGLRDTQYF
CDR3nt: TGCGCCAGCAGCTTGACGGTAGGGCAGGGGCTTCGGGATACGCAGTATTTT

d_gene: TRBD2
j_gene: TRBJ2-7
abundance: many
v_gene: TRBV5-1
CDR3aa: CASSTGLAGSYEQYF
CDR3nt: TGCGCCAGCAGCACTGGACTAGCGGGCTCCTACGAGCAGTACTTC

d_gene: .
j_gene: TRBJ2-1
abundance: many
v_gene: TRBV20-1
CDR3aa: CSARALAVQGGEQFF
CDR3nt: TGCAGTGCTAGAGCCCTAGCGGTCCAGGGGGGTGAGCAGTTCTTC

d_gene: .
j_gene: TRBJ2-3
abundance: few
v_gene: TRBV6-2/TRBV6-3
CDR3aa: CASSYLTDTQYF
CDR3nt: TGTGCCAGCAGTTACCTTACAGATACGCAGTATTTT

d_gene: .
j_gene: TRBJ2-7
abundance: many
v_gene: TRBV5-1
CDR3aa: CASSLDASSYEQYF
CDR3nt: TGCGCCAGCAGCTTGGATGCTAGCTCCTACGAGCAGTACTTC

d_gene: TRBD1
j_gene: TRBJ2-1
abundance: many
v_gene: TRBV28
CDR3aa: CASSTRTGGSKYNEQFF
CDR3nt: TGTGCCAGCAGTACTCGGACAGGGGGGAGCAAATACAATGAGCAGTTCTTC

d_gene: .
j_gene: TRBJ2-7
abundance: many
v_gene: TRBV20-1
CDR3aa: CSAASYEQYF
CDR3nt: TGCAGTGCGGCCTCCTACGAGCAGTACTTC

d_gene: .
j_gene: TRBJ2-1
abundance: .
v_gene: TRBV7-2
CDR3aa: CASTEWRYNEQFF
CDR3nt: TGTGCCAGCACAGAATGGCGGTACAATGAGCAGTTCTTC

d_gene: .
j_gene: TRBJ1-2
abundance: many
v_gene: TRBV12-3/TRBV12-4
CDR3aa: CASRSLDGYTF
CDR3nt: TGTGCCAGCAGATCGCTGGATGGCTACACCTTC

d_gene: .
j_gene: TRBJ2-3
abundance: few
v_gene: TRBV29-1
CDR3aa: CSSRDGQITDTQYF
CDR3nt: TGCAGCTCCAGGGACGGGCAGATCACAGATACGCAGTATTTT

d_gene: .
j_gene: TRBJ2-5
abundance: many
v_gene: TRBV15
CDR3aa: CATSRGQETQYF
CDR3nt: TGTGCCACCAGCAGAGGGCAAGAGACCCAGTACTTC

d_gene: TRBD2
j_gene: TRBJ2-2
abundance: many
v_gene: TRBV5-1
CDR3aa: CASSLGASGVTGELFF
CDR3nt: TGCGCCAGCAGCTTGGGTGCTAGCGGGGTCACCGGGGAGCTGTTTTTT

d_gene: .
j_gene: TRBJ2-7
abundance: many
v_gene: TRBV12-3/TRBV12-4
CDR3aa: CASSLVPYEQYF
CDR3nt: TGTGCCAGCAGTTTAGTTCCCTACGAGCAGTACTTC

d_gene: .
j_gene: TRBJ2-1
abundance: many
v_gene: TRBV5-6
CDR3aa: CASSKPGTLSYNEQFF
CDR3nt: TGTGCCAGCAGCAAACCCGGGACTCTCTCCTACAATGAGCAGTTCTTC

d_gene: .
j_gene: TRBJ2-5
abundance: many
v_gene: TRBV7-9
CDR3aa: CASSLLGGLQETQYF
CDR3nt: TGTGCCAGCAGCTTATTGGGGGGTCTGCAAGAGACCCAGTACTTC

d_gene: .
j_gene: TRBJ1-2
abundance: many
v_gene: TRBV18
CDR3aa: CASSAGPSYGYTF
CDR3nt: TGTGCCAGCTCAGCGGGACCGAGCTATGGCTACACCTTC

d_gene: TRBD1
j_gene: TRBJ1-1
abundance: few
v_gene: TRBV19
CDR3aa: CASSKEGHRGTEAFF
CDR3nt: TGTGCCAGTTCGAAGGAGGGGCACAGGGGCACTGAAGCTTTCTTT